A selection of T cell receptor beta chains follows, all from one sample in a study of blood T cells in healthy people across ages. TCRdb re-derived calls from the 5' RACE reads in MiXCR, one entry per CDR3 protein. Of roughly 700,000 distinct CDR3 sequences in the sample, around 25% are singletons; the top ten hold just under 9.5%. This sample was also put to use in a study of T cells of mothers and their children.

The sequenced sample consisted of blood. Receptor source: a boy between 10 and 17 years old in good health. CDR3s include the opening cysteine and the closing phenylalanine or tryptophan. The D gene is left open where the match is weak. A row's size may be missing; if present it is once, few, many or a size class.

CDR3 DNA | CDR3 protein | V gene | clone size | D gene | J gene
TGCAGCGTTGAAGGACACACAGGGGATAGGGTGGAGACCCAGTACTTC | CSVEGHTGDRVETQYF | TRBV29-1 | . | TRBD1 | TRBJ2-5
TGTGCCAGCAGTTGGACTAGCGGGATGTCCTACAATGAGCAGTTCTTC | CASSWTSGMSYNEQFF | TRBV28 | . | TRBD2 | TRBJ2-1
TGTGCCAGCAGCCCCGGGGGAGCGGGAAGCAATGAGCAGTTCTTC | CASSPGGAGSNEQFF | TRBV9 | . | TRBD2 | TRBJ2-1
TGTGCCAGCAGTCCCCTATTTACTAGCGGAAATTACAATGAGCAGTTCTTC | CASSPLFTSGNYNEQFF | TRBV27 | . | TRBD2 | TRBJ2-1
TGCAATGCCCTAGGGTCCGGCGGGGGCTCCTACGAGCAGCACTTC | CNALGSGGGSYEQHF | TRBV20-1 | . | . | TRBJ2-5
TGTGCCAGCAGCCCTACCGAGGCCACTGAAGCTTTCTTT | CASSPTEATEAFF | TRBV25-1 | . | . | TRBJ1-1
TGTGCCAGCAGTTACACAAAAGAGACCCAGTACTTC | CASSYTKETQYF | TRBV6-6 | . | . | TRBJ2-5
TGTGCCAGCAGTATGTCCCGCGGGAGCAACGAGCAGTACTTC | CASSMSRGSNEQYF | TRBV19 | . | TRBD2 | TRBJ2-7
TGTGCCAGCAGACACGCCCGGGAGGGCACCGGGGAGCTGTTTTTT | CASRHAREGTGELFF | TRBV6-7 | . | TRBD2 | TRBJ2-2
TGTGCCAGCACCGAGTCGACTAATGAAAAACTGTTTTTT | CASTESTNEKLFF | TRBV4-2 | few | . | TRBJ1-4
TGTGCCAGCAGTTACTCGTACAGGGTTGTCGATGGCTACACCTTC | CASSYSYRVVDGYTF | TRBV6-5 | few | . | TRBJ1-2
TGTGCCAGCAGTTTATCGGCGCCTAATGAAAAACTGTTTTTT | CASSLSAPNEKLFF | TRBV12-3/TRBV12-4 | . | . | TRBJ1-4
TGCAGCGTGCAGAGGGACCTTAAAAACATTCAGTACTTC | CSVQRDLKNIQYF | TRBV29-1 | . | . | TRBJ2-4
TGTGCCACCAGTGACCACCTCAGGGGGACTACTAGCACAGATACGCAGTATTTT | CATSDHLRGTTSTDTQYF | TRBV24-1 | . | . | TRBJ2-3
TGTGCCAGCAGCTTACCAGACAGCAGGAACACCGGGGAGCTGTTTTTT | CASSLPDSRNTGELFF | TRBV7-9 | . | . | TRBJ2-2
TGCAGCGGAAACCGGGATCACAATGAGCAGTTCTTC | CSGNRDHNEQFF | TRBV29-1 | . | . | TRBJ2-1
TGCAGTGCTAGAGATCCCGGTGGGAGCCCAAAAGAGACCCAGTACTTC | CSARDPGGSPKETQYF | TRBV20-1 | . | . | TRBJ2-5
. | CASSVGLGTGFNEQCF | TRBV9 | few | . | TRBJ2-7
TGCAGCGTTGACGGGCTAGCGGGAGAAGGCTCCTACAATGAGCAGTTCTTC | CSVDGLAGEGSYNEQFF | TRBV29-1 | few | TRBD2 | TRBJ2-1
TGCAGTGCTAGGGACAGGGGAACTAATGAAAAACTGTTTTTT | CSARDRGTNEKLFF | TRBV20-1 | . | TRBD1 | TRBJ1-4
TGTGCCAGCAGTCCCGAACCCCAAGAGACCCAGTACTTC | CASSPEPQETQYF | TRBV7-3 | . | . | TRBJ2-5
TGTGCCATCAGTAGGGGGGAGGTGAATGAGCAGTTCTTC | CAISRGEVNEQFF | TRBV10-3 | . | . | TRBJ2-1
TGTGCCAGTAGTCCCCAACTAGCTGGACAAGAGACCCAGTACTTC | CASSPQLAGQETQYF | TRBV19 | few | . | TRBJ2-5
TGTGCCAGCAGCTTCCGGGAACAGGGGCTGGATGGCTACACCTTC | CASSFREQGLDGYTF | TRBV7-9 | . | TRBD1 | TRBJ1-2
TGTGCCAGCAGCTTAAGATTGACCAACACAGATACGCAGTATTTT | CASSLRLTNTDTQYF | TRBV7-3 | . | . | TRBJ2-3
TGTGCCAGCAGTTATCTAGCGGGAGGGTACGGGGAGCTGTTTTTT | CASSYLAGGYGELFF | TRBV6-5 | . | TRBD2 | TRBJ2-2
TGCAGCACCAGGGGCTCCAGCACAGATACGCAGTATTTT | CSTRGSSTDTQYF | TRBV20-1 | . | . | TRBJ2-3
TGTGCCAGCAGCTTAGGCGTCGATCAAACAAACATTCAGTACTTC | CASSLGVDQTNIQYF | TRBV13 | few | . | TRBJ2-4
TGTGCCAGCAGCTTGCGGCTCAGGAACACTGAAGCTTTCTTT | CASSLRLRNTEAFF | TRBV7-2 | few | . | TRBJ1-1
TGTGCCAGCAGTGGCTTGCATCCCTACAATGAGCAGTTCTTC | CASSGLHPYNEQFF | TRBV2 | . | . | TRBJ2-1
TGTGCCATCAGTGATCAGGAGGACAGGGAGGACTATGGCTACACCTTC | CAISDQEDREDYGYTF | TRBV10-3 | few | TRBD1 | TRBJ1-2